This entry describes one TCR beta chain. The data derive from a study of T cells in Graves' hyperthyroidism and ophthalmopathy. Stable Graves' hyperthyroidism meant no ophthalmopathy progression within 18 months. Germline assignment: CDR1 MRHNA and CDR2 SNTAGT. The CDR3 is made up of 16 amino acids. V was clipped by 6 bases and J by 5 bases; unmatched bases: 10. The investigators amplified TCR beta CDR3 regions from RNA transcripts. The TCR CDR3 first-round RT-PCR relied on the HTBI primer set. TCRdb used MiXCR to reprocess the multiplex PCR reads, holding one entry per CDR3 protein. The top ten clones hold less than 10% of a sample with about 400,000 distinct CDR3 sequences, 13% of them seen once.

Sequenced sample: blood. The source of this sequence is a young woman with Graves' hyperthyroidism. The rearrangement joins TRBV6-4 to TRBJ1-2, with 12 positions matching TRBD1. CDR3 amino acids: CASSPTGTGGVYGYTF. CDR3 bases: TGTGCCAGCAGCCCTACCGGGACAGGGGGCGTATATGGCTACACCTTC.